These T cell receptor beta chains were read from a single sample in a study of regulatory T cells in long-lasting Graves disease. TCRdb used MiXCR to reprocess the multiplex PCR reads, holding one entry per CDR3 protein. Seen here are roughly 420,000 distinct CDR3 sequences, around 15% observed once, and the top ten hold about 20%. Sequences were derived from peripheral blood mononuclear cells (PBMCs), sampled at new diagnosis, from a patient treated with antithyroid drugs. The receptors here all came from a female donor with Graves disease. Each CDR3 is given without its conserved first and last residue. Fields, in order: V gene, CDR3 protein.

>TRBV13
ASSPALGSSGNTIY
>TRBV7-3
ASSWTSGGHSYNEQF
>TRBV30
AWSPGLRETQY
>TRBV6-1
ASSVDDSPPSYGYT
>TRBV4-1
ASSQQPGTGAGNTIY
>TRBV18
ASSPSQH
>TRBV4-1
ASSQLRVYGGGPETQY
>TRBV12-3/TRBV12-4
ASRSGGTSNQPQH
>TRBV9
ASSVAGHQASGNTIY
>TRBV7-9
ASSSLDRVQETQY
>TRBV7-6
ASSSRQNTEAF
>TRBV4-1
ASSQDMPLFPNYGYT
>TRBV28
ASSSGGGIPREQY
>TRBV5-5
ASSHSGPYEQY
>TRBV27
ASSHQGLAGGYNEQF
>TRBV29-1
SVAVAGGPTEQF
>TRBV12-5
ASGLGQPNTEAF
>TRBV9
ASSVGLAGDTQY
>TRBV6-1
ATKTLGQSVFGGELF
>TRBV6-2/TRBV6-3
ASSSTYRGGEQY
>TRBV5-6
ASSLGRGNEQF
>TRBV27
ASSSTGTGISDTQY
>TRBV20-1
SARLTANYGYT
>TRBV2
ASSGGSYEQY
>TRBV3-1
ASSRSGGPQETQY
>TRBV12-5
ASRGTSGNTIY
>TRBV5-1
ASSGLPRNEQY
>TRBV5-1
ASSFLAGGTDTQY
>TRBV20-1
SARTPGDYNSPLH
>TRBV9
ASSLALDGLPPVDTQY
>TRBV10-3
ATTGGGTYEQY